This T cell receptor (beta chain) is drawn from a study of T-cell memory formation after mild COVID-19. CDR3 length: 19 residues. Germline CDR1 SEHNR, CDR2 FQNEAQ (reference sequence). Trimming took 4 bases from V and 0 from J, leaving 24 bases between them. TCRdb processed the 5' RACE reads anew with MiXCR; each CDR3 protein has one entry. Of 450,000 to 650,000 distinct CDR3 sequences in the sample, 18% were seen once. This clonotype was obtained from an adult woman who had mild COVID-19 (a few samples of this study predate the infection). Cell type and time point are not known. The sequenced sample consisted of PBMCs or a T cell subset sorted from them (not recorded which). The chain joins TRBV7-9 to TRBJ1-2; D gene ambiguous. The CDR3: CASSSKASEAPLSNYGYTF. DNA for the CDR3: TGTGCCAGCAGCTCCAAGGCTTCGGAGGCTCCTTTATCTAACTATGGCTACACCTTC.